This T cell receptor beta chain was recorded in a study of blood T cell repertoires in COVID-19. Study as a whole: COVID-19 samples collected from the United States, Italy and Spain covered acute and convalescent phases. PBMCs, B-cell-depleted T cells, or T cells provided the cDNA or gDNA that made up the material.

Source study methods: Amplification from reference gene primers served as the basis for estimated nucleated cell counts. TCRdb's copy holds only in-frame clones and misses some; the assay was immunoSEQ multiplex PCR. For V, J and clone size, that table is used; D and trimming come from the DNA. This sample has about 120,000 clones, with about 80% found just once. The TCR originated in a man in his 60s with active or convalescent COVID-19. Sequences were obtained from peripheral blood.

The CDR3 nucleotides read TGTGCCACCAGTCGACAGAGGAACTATGGCTACACCTTC. Translating it yields CATSRQRNYGYTF. This chain uses TRBV24-1 with TRBJ1-2; possible D gene TRBD1, 5 bases. The length of the CDR3 is 13 residues. Trimming left V 6 bases short and J 2 bases short, with 9 bases between. Germline CDR1 and CDR2: KGHDR and SFDVKD.